This T cell receptor (beta chain) was profiled in a study of cytomegalovirus exposure and HLA in healthy donors. Study results and caveats: Researchers reported that a few CMV-associated chains were confirmed in vitro as CMV antigen-specific. Investigators reported over 150 TCR beta chains as tied to cytomegalovirus.

The germline gives CDR1 LNHNV, CDR2 YYDKDF (reference sequence). This CDR3 is 14 amino acids long. Assay: immunoSEQ multiplex PCR; the TCRdb copy retains only in-frame clones and omits some. The sample includes 150,000 to 250,000 clones, around 80% of them seen just once. This clone was recorded once. Its specificity is unknown. One junction end does not reproduce the germline sequence, and a read error may be involved. The receptor was derived from a woman aged 30 to 39 in good health and CMV-seropositive. This chain links TRBV15 with TRBJ2-1, with 8 bases aligning to TRBD2. The sequenced sample consisted of PBMCs. The CDR3 nucleotides are TGTGCAACCAATCCGGGACTAGATTATAATGAGCAGTTCTTC. It yields the protein CATNPGLDYNEQFF.